This T cell receptor beta chain derives from a study of shared clonotypes between healthy human individuals. Study-level information: Donors, aged 18 to 49, were a couple of women and a few men.

Here immunoSEQ multiplex PCR was the method, and the copy in TCRdb shows in-frame clones only, minus some. The data hold around 640,000 clones, with roughly 96% observed a single time. Germline V gene data show CDR1 as SGHRS and CDR2 as YFSETQ. The CDR3 spans 13 residues. Trimming removed 1 base from V and 8 bases from J, with 10 bases in between. This clone was observed a single time. CD45RO-negative, CCR7-positively selected cells formed the naive CD8 fraction, excluding terminally differentiated effector memory CD45RA+ cells. The source material was naive CD8+ T cells sorted from blood. This TCR was sampled from a woman aged 25 to 45 in good health. This sequence joins TRBV5-1 and TRBJ2-1; D is uncertain. In DNA, the CDR3 is TGCGCCAGCAGCTTGCTGGGTTGGGATGAGCAGTTCTTC. As protein: CASSLLGWDEQFF.